This T cell receptor (beta chain) comes out of a study of identical twins. Every one of the donors was a healthy Caucasian. For this clonotype: Its target is not known.

From the 5' RACE reads, TCRdb called clonotypes with MiXCR, one entry per CDR3 protein. The table lists roughly 200,000 distinct CDR3 sequences, approximately 8.3% of them singletons. The CDR3 sequence is 16 residues long. V was trimmed by 0 bases and J by 0 bases, leaving 13 bases between them. The germline gives CDR1 DFQATT, CDR2 SNEGSKA (reference sequence). Study-wide points: Possibly, invariant MAIT and iNKT cells partly confounded zero-insertion analyses. Abundant cord blood beta clonotypes carried fewer insertions; memory repertoires showed none. Model-predicted out-of-frame TCR alpha sharing fell below observed values in monozygotic twins.

The sample was also linked to a second study, of yellow fever vaccine responses in identical twins.

This clonotype was sampled from a woman aged 18-29 years in good health. The source material was memory (CD45RO+) T cells sorted from blood. The V and J genes are TRBV20-1 and TRBJ2-3, with D possibly TRBD2 on 5 matching bases. Here the CDR3 reads CSARDNQRISTDTQYF. Here the CDR3 DNA reads TGCAGTGCTAGAGATAACCAGCGGATAAGCACAGATACGCAGTATTTT.